There are many counts of the clone carrying this TCR beta chain. Its antigen is still unknown. TCRdb fed the PCR reads into MiXCR, producing one record per CDR3 protein. The data show hundreds of thousands of distinct CDR3 sequences, with roughly 27% seen just once and 0.75% to 0.8% held by the top ten. This sample is part of a study of molecular identifiers for immune sequencing clone quantification. Study-wide points: Jurkat TCR RNA spiked in from one cell could reportedly be detected among some 980,000 naive cells. Clone sizes could be underestimated for highly expanded clones when identical TCR molecules share a barcode.

Trimming cost V 9 bases and J 3 bases, with 13 bases left between them. CDR1 and CDR2 from the germline V gene are KGHDR and SFDVKD. The CDR3 is 14 residues long. J is TRBJ2-2 and V is TRBV24-1; a weak D match, TRBD2 (5 bases). The sequenced sample was naive CD8+ T cells from blood, with Jurkat cell RNA spiked in. As to subset: FACS-sorted CD8+CD4-CCR7+CD45RA+ naive T cells. The TCR sequence derives from a human donor in good health. Some libraries in this study had Jurkat cell RNA spiked in. CDR3 in DNA: TGTGCCACCCAGGACTGGGCGGACACCGGGGAGCTGTTTTTT. It specifies CATQDWADTGELFF.